The clone carrying this T cell receptor (beta chain) was seen a handful of times. Its target is not known. This entry is derived from a study of cytomegalovirus exposure and HLA in healthy donors. Primers included in the PCR were 60 Vbeta and 13 Jbeta primers. Sequenced by immunoSEQ multiplex PCR; TCRdb stores in-frame clones only, minus some. The sample includes some 200,000 clones, roughly 12% of them seen just once. The germline V gene has CDR1 SGHRS and CDR2 YFSETQ. With 4 bases clipped from V and 5 bases from J, the junction kept 4 bases outside the gene matches. This CDR3 region has 15 residues. Overall study findings and caveats: The authors enumerated some 160 TCR beta chains as linked to cytomegalovirus. The classifier reportedly diagnosed cytomegalovirus status with high sensitivity and specificity.

The source of this sequence is a man aged 45-60 years in good health and CMV-seropositive. Sequencing was performed on PBMCs. The chain joins TRBV5-1 to TRBJ2-1, with 12 bases matching TRBD2. This chain's CDR3 is CASSVRLAGDNEQFF. The CDR3 bases are TGCGCCAGCAGCGTCAGACTAGCGGGGGACAATGAGCAGTTCTTC. The full variable domain, completed using reference TRBV5-1 and TRBJ2-1, is KAGVTQTPRYLIKTRGQQVTLSCSPISGHRSVSWYQQTPGQGLQFLFEYFSETQRNKGNFPGRFSGRQFSNSRSEMNVSTLELGDSALYLCASSVRLAGDNEQFFGPGTRLTVL.